The next 27 T cell receptor beta chains were all read from a single sample in a study of shared clonotypes between healthy human individuals. Libraries were prepared by immunoSEQ multiplex PCR; TCRdb keeps only in-frame clonotypes and omits some of them. The sample shows about 2.3 million clones, approximately 93% of them seen only once. Source material: naive CD4+ T cells from PBMCs. Regarding subset: CD45RA+ positively selected. Receptors originate from a man younger than 35 in good health. Some clones in this sample may be carry-over from other donors' samples.

As regards this clone: The same CDR3 arises from other DNA sequences in this sample as well. The rearrangement uses TRBV14 and TRBJ1-2; no definite D call. The CDR3 contains 12 residues. Trimming removed 1 base at V and 4 bases at J, with 4 bases between. Looked up from germline, CDR1 is SGHDN and CDR2 is FVKESK. The CDR3 spells CASSQGFYGYTF. CDR3 coding DNA: TGTGCCAGCAGCCAAGGGTTCTATGGCTACACCTTC.

The chain combines TRBV30 with TRBJ1-1; no firm D call. Germline V gene sequence: CDR1 GTSNPN, CDR2 SVGIG (reference sequence). This CDR3 contains 13 residues. V was shortened by 0 bases and J by 6 bases, with 11 bases between the two germline ends. DNA for the CDR3: TGTGCCTGGAGTGTGGCCGACGGGGCTGAAGCTTTCTTT. Its translation is CAWSVADGAEAFF.

The chain employs TRBV2 and TRBJ2-6; D is unclear. V was pared by 10 bases and J by 4 bases, with 8 bases between. CDR3 size: 12 residues. CDR1 and CDR2 (germline): SNHLY, FYNNEI. CDR3 sequence reads: CATQAGANVLTF. CDR3 DNA sequence: TGTGCCACGCAGGCGGGGGCCAACGTCCTGACTTTC.

The rearrangement uses TRBV7-3 and TRBJ2-1, with D unresolved. V lost 0 bases to trimming and J lost 4 bases, with 13 bases between them. The V gene's germline CDR1 is SGHTA and CDR2 FQGTGA. This CDR3 is built from 16 residues. This CDR3 reads CASSLTGRPYYNEQFF. The CDR3 bases are TGTGCCAGCAGCTTAACCGGCAGGCCCTATTACAATGAGCAGTTCTTC.

The chain carries TRBV29-1 and TRBJ2-1; D is uncertain. V was cut by 5 bases and J by 3 bases, with 14 bases left in between. In germline, CDR1 is SQVTM, CDR2 ANQGSEA. This CDR3 is 14 amino acids long. DNA of the CDR3: TGCAGCGTTCCAGGACGGATTAACTACAATGAGCAGTTCTTC. Amino acids: CSVPGRINYNEQFF.

The chain has TRBV28 and TRBJ1-1; maybe TRBD1 (5 bases). The germline V gene encodes CDR1 MDHEN and CDR2 SYDVKM. With 8 bases removed from V and 6 bases from J, the gap between germline ends came to 10 bases. The CDR3 sequence is 11 residues long. CDR3 residues: CASALRAEAFF. CDR3 nucleotide sequence: TGTGCCAGCGCACTCAGGGCTGAAGCTTTCTTT.

The chain joins TRBV29-1 to TRBJ1-1; TRBD1 might be the D (5 bases). Germline V lookup: CDR1 SQVTM, CDR2 ANQGSEA. The ends were cut back, 2 bases at V and 7 bases at J, with 14 bases in the middle. The CDR3 is made up of 13 amino acids. The CDR3 sequence is CSVEPPGRGEAFF. The CDR3 bases are TGCAGCGTTGAACCCCCAGGGCGGGGTGAAGCTTTCTTT.

The chain has TRBV7-9 and TRBJ1-2; D is unclear. CDR3 length: 16 amino acids. In germline, CDR1 is SEHNR, CDR2 FQNEAQ (reference sequence). V lost 1 base to trimming and J lost 4 bases, with 16 bases between them. The CDR3: CASSLGATLDPYGYTF. CDR3 coding DNA: TGTGCCAGCAGCTTAGGCGCCACTCTAGACCCCTATGGCTACACCTTC.

The CDR3 DNA follows: TGCGCCAGCAGCCGGCAGGGGGCAATGAACACTGAAGCTTTCTTT. Protein: CASSRQGAMNTEAFF. This chain links TRBV4-1 with TRBJ1-1; 8 nucleotides align to TRBD1. J was trimmed by 0 bases and V by 4 bases; bases with no gene match: 4. Germline-derived CDR1 and CDR2 are MGHRA and YSYEKL. This CDR3 is 15 amino acids long.

The chain carries TRBV9 and TRBJ1-2; 8 bases match TRBD1. The CDR3 spans 15 residues. The germline V gene encodes CDR1 SGDLS and CDR2 YYNGEE. V shed 4 bases and J 6 bases; nucleotides not matched to a gene: 11. The CDR3 sequence: CASSPGGTGLDGYTF. The CDR3 DNA reads TGTGCCAGCAGCCCAGGGGGCACAGGGCTCGATGGCTACACCTTC.

This clone was recorded once. For the CDR3, the DNA is TGTGCCAGCAGTGAAGTCTGGCGGGAGGACTACGAGCAGTACTTC. Translation gives CASSEVWREDYEQYF. The chain uses TRBV6-1 and TRBJ2-7; TRBD2 aligns across 8 bases. With V trimmed by 1 base and J by 3 bases, 5 bases remained unmatched. The CDR3 contains 15 residues. CDR1 is MNHNS, CDR2 SASEGT, per germline.

The chain links TRBV7-8 to TRBJ2-1; 11 nucleotides agree with TRBD2. Germline assignment: CDR1 SGHVS and CDR2 FQNEAQ. V lost 3 bases to trimming and J lost 0 bases; unmatched junction nucleotides: 7. The CDR3 consists of 18 residues. This chain's CDR3 is CASSLITSGSYSYNEQFF. As DNA, the CDR3 is TGTGCCAGCAGCTTGATAACTAGCGGGAGTTACTCCTACAATGAGCAGTTCTTC.

The gene calls are TRBV19 and TRBJ2-7, with TRBD1 matching 7 bases. The CDR3 loop spans 15 amino acids. The J segment lost 1 base and the V segment lost 4 bases, leaving 7 bases of the junction unmatched. Germline V gene lookup returns CDR1 LNHDA and CDR2 SQIVND (reference sequence). The CDR3 is CASSRNDRDSYEQYF. Written as DNA, the CDR3 is TGTGCCAGTAGTAGGAACGACAGGGATTCCTACGAGCAGTACTTC.

The V and J genes are TRBV2 and TRBJ1-5; 10 bases map to TRBD1. The germline V gene encodes CDR1 SNHLY and CDR2 FYNNEI. Trimming took 1 base from V and 7 from J; bases not matched to a gene: 4. The CDR3 has 15 residues. The CDR3 loop reads CASSEVGQGVQPQHF. Here the CDR3 DNA reads TGTGCCAGCAGTGAAGTCGGACAGGGGGTACAGCCCCAGCATTTT.

This chain's CDR3 is CASSLSTGGRQPQHF. For the CDR3, the DNA is TGTGCCAGCAGTTTATCGACAGGGGGGCGTCAGCCCCAGCATTTT. This chain joins TRBV28 and TRBJ1-5, with 9 bases matching TRBD1. This CDR3 region has 15 residues. CDR1 is MDHEN, CDR2 SYDVKM, per germline. V lost 1 base, J lost 6 bases, and 4 bases stayed unmatched.

The gene calls are TRBV11-1 and TRBJ2-3, with TRBD2 matching 12 bases. The V and J ends lost 2 bases and 14 bases, in that order; junction bases with no gene match: 5. The germline CDR1 and CDR2 sequences are SGHAT and FQDESV (reference sequence). The CDR3 loop spans 13 amino acids. CDR3 in DNA: TGTGCCAGCAGCTTACGGGGGACTAGCGGGCCGTATTTT. Translation gives CASSLRGTSGPYF.

Comment on this clone: The same CDR3 arises from other DNA sequences in this sample as well. CDR3 in amino acids: CAWSVQSDTQYF. The CDR3 DNA reads TGTGCCTGGAGCGTACAGTCAGATACGCAGTATTTT. The chain uses TRBV30 and TRBJ2-3, with no clear D. The germline V gene has CDR1 GTSNPN and CDR2 SVGIG (reference sequence). The CDR3 has 12 amino acids. The ends were cut back, 3 bases at V and 4 bases at J, with 8 bases in the middle.

V gene TRBV30 combines with J gene TRBJ2-3, with D possibly matching TRBD2 (5 bases). The germline V gene has CDR1 GTSNPN and CDR2 SVGIG (reference sequence). V lost 4 bases and J 0 bases, leaving 17 bases between the germline ends. The CDR3 has 16 residues. CDR3 in amino acids: CAWTTGISSSTDTQYF. CDR3 nucleotides: TGTGCCTGGACCACGGGAATATCAAGCAGCACAGATACGCAGTATTTT.

This clone was counted a single time. The gene calls are TRBV5-1 and TRBJ1-1; possible D gene TRBD1, 5 bases. V was trimmed by 4 bases and J by 0 bases, leaving 10 bases between them. Germline V gives CDR1 SGHRS, CDR2 YFSETQ. The CDR3 loop spans 14 amino acids. CDR3 sequence: CASSRGGVNTEAFF. The CDR3 DNA reads TGCGCCAGCAGCAGGGGAGGGGTGAACACTGAAGCTTTCTTT.

The V gene is TRBV5-6, the J gene TRBJ2-7; 11 nucleotides agree with TRBD2. The V and J ends lost 1 base and 4 bases, in that order; junction bases with no gene match: 7. The CDR3 extends over 16 amino acids. Germline V gives CDR1 SGHDT, CDR2 YYEEEE. The CDR3 DNA reads as TGTGCCAGCAGCTTGTTCCTAGCGGGAGGAAGGTACGAGCAGTACTTC. It specifies CASSLFLAGGRYEQYF. Based on the CDR3 plus reference TRBV5-6 and TRBJ2-7, the full variable domain is DAGVTQSPTHLIKTRGQQVTLRCSPKSGHDTVSWYQQALGQGPQFIFQYYEEEERQRGNFPDRFSGHQFPNYSSELNVNALLLGDSALYLCASSLFLAGGRYEQYFGPGTRLTVT.

This clone was found a few times. The sample contains more than one DNA sequence encoding this CDR3. This rearrangement joins TRBV28 to TRBJ1-5, with D unclear. Trimming stripped 6 bases from V and 0 bases from J, with 6 bases between. The CDR3 runs to 13 residues. Per germline, CDR1 MDHEN and CDR2 SYDVKM. The CDR3 spells CASRSYSNQPQHF. CDR3 DNA sequence: TGTGCCAGCAGGAGCTATAGCAATCAGCCCCAGCATTTT.

The J gene is TRBJ2-7, the V gene TRBV5-1; TRBD1 aligns across 9 bases. The germline V gene encodes CDR1 SGHRS and CDR2 YFSETQ. V was pared by 3 bases and J by 3 bases, with 4 bases of the junction left unmatched. The CDR3 length is 14 residues. The CDR3 sequence: CASSSTTGGYEQYF. For the CDR3, the DNA is TGCGCCAGCAGCTCCACGACAGGGGGCTACGAGCAGTACTTC.

V is TRBV15 and J is TRBJ2-1; D is ambiguous. This CDR3 comprises 15 residues. With 0 bases removed from V and 2 bases from J, the gap between germline ends came to 8 bases. Germline values: CDR1 LNHNV, CDR2 YYDKDF (reference sequence). The CDR3 loop is CATSRDGQTYNEQFF. In DNA, the CDR3 is TGTGCCACCAGCAGAGATGGGCAGACCTACAATGAGCAGTTCTTC.

The chain links TRBV28 to TRBJ2-3; no clear D. The CDR3 is made up of 14 amino acids. The V and J ends lost 3 bases and 1 base respectively, with 8 bases between them. The germline V gene has CDR1 MDHEN and CDR2 SYDVKM. The CDR3 is CASSLMVGTDTQYF. CDR3 nucleotides: TGTGCCAGCAGTTTGATGGTTGGCACAGATACGCAGTATTTT. Variable domain in full (rest from reference TRBV28 and TRBJ2-3): DVKVTQSSRYLVKRTGEKVFLECVQDMDHENMFWYRQDPGLGLRLIYFSYDVKMKEKGDIPEGYSVSREKKERFSLILESASTNQTSMYLCASSLMVGTDTQYFGPGTRLTVL.

The chain joins TRBV7-9 to TRBJ1-5; 7 bases agree with TRBD1. The CDR3 has 14 amino acids. With V trimmed by 5 bases and J by 7 bases, 8 bases remained unmatched. The V gene's germline CDR1 is SEHNR and CDR2 FQNEAQ (reference sequence). CDR3 sequence (DNA): TGTGCCAGCAGCCTCAGGGGGGAGGGGCAGCCCCAGCATTTT. Its protein product is CASSLRGEGQPQHF.

The rearrangement links TRBV28 to TRBJ1-4; TRBD1 might be the D (6 bases). V lost 2 bases and J 4 bases, leaving 11 bases between the germline ends. Germline V lookup: CDR1 MDHEN, CDR2 SYDVKM. The CDR3 runs 15 residues. CDR3 DNA: TGTGCCAGCAGTTTACAAGGGACACTTAATGAAAAACTGTTTTTT. This codes for CASSLQGTLNEKLFF.

V and J are TRBV27 and TRBJ2-7, with 7 positions matching TRBD2. Germline CDR1 is MNHEY and CDR2 is SMNVEV (reference sequence). The CDR3 runs 13 residues. After removal of 5 bases from V and 5 bases from J, the junction contained 6 bases not matched to a gene. The CDR3 region is CASSPWGGNEQYF. The CDR3 DNA sequence: TGTGCCAGCAGTCCCTGGGGAGGGAACGAGCAGTACTTC.